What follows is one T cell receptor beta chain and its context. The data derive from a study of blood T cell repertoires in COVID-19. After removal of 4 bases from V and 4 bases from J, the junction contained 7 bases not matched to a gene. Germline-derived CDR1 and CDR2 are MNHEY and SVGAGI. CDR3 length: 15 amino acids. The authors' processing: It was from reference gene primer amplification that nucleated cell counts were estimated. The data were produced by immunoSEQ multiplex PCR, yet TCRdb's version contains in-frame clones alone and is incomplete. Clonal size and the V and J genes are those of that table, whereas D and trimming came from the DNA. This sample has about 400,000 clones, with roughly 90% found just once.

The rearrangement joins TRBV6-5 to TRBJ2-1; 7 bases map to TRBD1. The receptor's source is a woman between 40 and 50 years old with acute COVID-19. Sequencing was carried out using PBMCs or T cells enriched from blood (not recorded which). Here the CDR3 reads CASSSGDRAYNEQFF. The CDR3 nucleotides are TGTGCCAGCAGTTCAGGAGACAGGGCTTACAATGAGCAGTTCTTC.